This T cell receptor beta chain was identified in a study of blood T cell repertoires in COVID-19. Whole-study context: From the United States, Italy and Spain came samples of acute and convalescent COVID-19. Sample material is recorded as cDNA or gDNA derived from T cells, B-cell-depleted T cells, or PBMCs.

The CDR3 length is 15 residues. Losses at the gene ends were 6 bases for V and 2 bases for J; bases not matched to a gene: 7. Germline CDR1 and CDR2: LNHNV and YYDKDF (reference sequence). Per the original methods: Amplifying reference gene primers gave estimates of nucleated cell counts. Clones were read by immunoSEQ multiplex PCR, and TCRdb kept only the in-frame ones, dropping some. The V and J calls and clone size come from that table; D and trimming were worked out from the DNA. The sample lists about 6,800 clones; 75% to 90% were seen once. Sequenced material: peripheral blood. This clonotype was sampled from a human donor in a cohort sampled during active COVID-19. J is TRBJ2-3 and V is TRBV15; 8 bases match TRBD1. The CDR3 loop is CATSPGGSDTDTQYF. The CDR3 DNA is TGTGCCACCAGTCCAGGGGGCTCGGACACAGATACGCAGTATTTT.